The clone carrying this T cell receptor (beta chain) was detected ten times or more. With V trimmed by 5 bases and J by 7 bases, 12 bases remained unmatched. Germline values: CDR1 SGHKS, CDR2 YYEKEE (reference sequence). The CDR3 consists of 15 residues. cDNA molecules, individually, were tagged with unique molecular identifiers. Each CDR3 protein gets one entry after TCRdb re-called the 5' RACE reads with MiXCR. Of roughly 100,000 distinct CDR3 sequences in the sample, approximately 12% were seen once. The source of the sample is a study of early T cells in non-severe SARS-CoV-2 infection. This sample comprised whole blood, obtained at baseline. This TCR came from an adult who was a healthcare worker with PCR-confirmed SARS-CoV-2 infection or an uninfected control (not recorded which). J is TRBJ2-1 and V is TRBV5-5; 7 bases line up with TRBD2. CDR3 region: CASRRGPAGWNEQFF. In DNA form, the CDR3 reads TGTGCCAGCAGGCGGGGACCAGCGGGATGGAATGAGCAGTTCTTC.